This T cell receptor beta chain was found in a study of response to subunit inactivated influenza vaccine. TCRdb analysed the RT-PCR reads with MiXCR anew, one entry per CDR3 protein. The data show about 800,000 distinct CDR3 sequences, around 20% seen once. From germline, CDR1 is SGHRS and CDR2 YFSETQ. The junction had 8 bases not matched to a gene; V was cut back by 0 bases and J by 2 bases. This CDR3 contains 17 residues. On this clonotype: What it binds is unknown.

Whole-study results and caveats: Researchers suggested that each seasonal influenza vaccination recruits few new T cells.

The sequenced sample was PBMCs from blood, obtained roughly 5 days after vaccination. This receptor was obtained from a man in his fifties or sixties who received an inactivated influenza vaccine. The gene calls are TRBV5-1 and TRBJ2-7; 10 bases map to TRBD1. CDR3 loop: CASSLVGTGDNAYEQYF. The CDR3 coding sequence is TGCGCCAGCAGCTTGGTTGGGACAGGGGATAATGCCTACGAGCAGTACTTC.